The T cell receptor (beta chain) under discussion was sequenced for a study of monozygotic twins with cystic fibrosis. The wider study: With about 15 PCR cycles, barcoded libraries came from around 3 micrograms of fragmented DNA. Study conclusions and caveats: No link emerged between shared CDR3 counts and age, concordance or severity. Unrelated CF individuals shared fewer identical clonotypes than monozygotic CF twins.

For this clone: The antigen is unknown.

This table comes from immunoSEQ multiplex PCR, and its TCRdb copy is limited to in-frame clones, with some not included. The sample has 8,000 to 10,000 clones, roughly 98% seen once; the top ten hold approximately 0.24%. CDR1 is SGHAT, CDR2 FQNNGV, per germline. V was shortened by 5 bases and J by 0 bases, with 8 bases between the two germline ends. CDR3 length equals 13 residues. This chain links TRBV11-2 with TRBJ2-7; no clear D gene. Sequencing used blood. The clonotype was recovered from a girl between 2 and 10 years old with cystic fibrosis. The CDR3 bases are TGTGCCAGCAGCCCCAAGAACTCCTACGAGCAGTACTTC. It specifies CASSPKNSYEQYF.